The 30 T cell receptor beta chains below come from one sample, sequenced in a study of blood T cell repertoires in COVID-19. The repertoire was sequenced with immunoSEQ multiplex PCR; TCRdb's copy has only in-frame clones and lacks some. The sample has 250,000 or so clones, around nine tenths seen once. The sequencing input was PBMCs or T cells enriched from blood (not recorded which). These TCRs come from a woman between 50 and 59 years old who had recovered from COVID-19.

The chain links TRBV7-9 to TRBJ2-7; 7 bases agree with TRBD1. CDR1 is SEHNR, CDR2 FQNEAQ, per germline (reference sequence). CDR3 size: 13 residues. Trimming at V came to 6 bases and at J to 3 bases, leaving 5 bases not matched to a gene. CDR3 DNA sequence: TGTGCCAGCAGTATATCAGGGGGCTACGAGCAGTACTTC. Its translation is CASSISGGYEQYF.

The chain uses TRBV28 and TRBJ2-4; TRBD1 is a possible D gene (6 bases). CDR3 length equals 15 residues. V was pared by 3 bases and J by 1 base, with 10 bases between. Germline-derived CDR1 and CDR2 are MDHEN and SYDVKM. In nucleotides, the CDR3 is TGTGCCAGCAGTTTTCCGGGACACGCCAAAAACATTCAGTACTTC. Residues: CASSFPGHAKNIQYF. The full variable domain, with the rest looked up from reference TRBV28 and TRBJ2-4, is DVKVTQSSRYLVKRTGEKVFLECVQDMDHENMFWYRQDPGLGLRLIYFSYDVKMKEKGDIPEGYSVSREKKERFSLILESASTNQTSMYLCASSFPGHAKNIQYFGAGTRLSVL.

The chain employs TRBV2 and TRBJ2-1; 10 bases map to TRBD2. The junction had 6 bases not matched to a gene; V was cut back by 7 bases and J by 9 bases. This CDR3 comprises 13 residues. Germline V gene sequence: CDR1 SNHLY, CDR2 FYNNEI. The DNA of the CDR3 is TGTGCCAGCAAGCGGGAGGGCCTCTTTGAGCAGTTCTTC. Translating gives CASKREGLFEQFF.

The V and J genes are TRBV2 and TRBJ1-5, with D hard to call. The CDR3 runs 14 residues. Looked up from germline, CDR1 is SNHLY and CDR2 is FYNNEI. V dropped 7 bases and J dropped 1 base, with 11 bases sitting between them. CDR3 DNA sequence: TGTGCCAGCACTTGGGCAGCCAGCAATCAGCCCCAGCATTTT. The encoded protein is CASTWAASNQPQHF.

This clone was seen a few times. The chain carries TRBV7-8 and TRBJ1-4; 7 nucleotides line up with TRBD1. The CDR3 has 14 residues. Trimming at V came to 6 bases and at J to 5 bases, leaving 6 bases not matched to a gene. Germline V gene data show CDR1 as SGHVS and CDR2 as FQNEAQ. CDR3 bases: TGTGCCAGCAGGAGACAGGGTGTAAATGAAAAACTGTTTTTT. Its translation: CASRRQGVNEKLFF.

In its sample, this clone was seen once. The chain combines TRBV2 with TRBJ1-1, with unresolved D. V dropped 4 bases and J dropped 11 bases, with 14 bases sitting between them. The CDR3 has 12 residues. Germline V CDR1 and CDR2: SNHLY, FYNNEI. CDR3 in amino acids: CASSGEVAGAFF. CDR3 DNA: TGTGCCAGCAGTGGAGAGGTGGCGGGGGCTTTCTTT.

This clone was seen once. The chain has TRBV6-2 or TRBV6-3 and TRBJ2-7; 8 nucleotides line up with TRBD1. Germline V gene sequence: CDR1 MNHEY, CDR2 SVGEGT. There are 14 residues in the CDR3. After removal of 5 bases from V and 0 bases from J, the junction contained 3 bases not matched to a gene. The CDR3 nucleotides read TGTGCCAGCAGTGTCAGGGGGCGCTCCTACGAGCAGTACTTC. It translates to CASSVRGRSYEQYF.

The rearrangement links TRBV6-6 to TRBJ1-6; the D gene is possibly TRBD1 (5 bases). The CDR3 covers 12 residues. Germline V gene sequence: CDR1 MNHNY, CDR2 SVGAGI (reference sequence). Between the trimmed V and J ends, which lost 6 bases and 8 bases, there was a span of 8 bases. The CDR3 DNA reads as TGTGCCAGCAGCAGGGTAGATTCACCCCTCCACTTT. This codes for CASSRVDSPLHF.

V gene TRBV9 combines with J gene TRBJ1-3; no reliable D call. Trimming shortened V by 7 bases and J by 0 bases, and 8 bases separated the two germline ends. Germline-derived CDR1 and CDR2 are SGDLS and YYNGEE. This CDR3 comprises 13 residues. The CDR3 is CASGETSGNTIYF. CDR3 DNA: TGTGCCAGCGGGGAGACCTCTGGAAACACCATATATTTT.

This chain connects TRBV10-1 to TRBJ2-7; 12 positions match TRBD2. The V segment lost 4 bases and the J segment 2 bases; nucleotides outside the gene matches: 6. This CDR3 has 16 amino acids. Germline lookup yields CDR1 WNHNN and CDR2 SYGVQD (reference sequence). CDR3: CASSGLAGEAPYEQYF. DNA of the CDR3: TGCGCCAGCAGTGGACTAGCGGGAGAGGCCCCCTACGAGCAGTACTTC.

The chain joins TRBV10-1 to TRBJ2-3, with TRBD2 identical over 7 bases. Per the germline V gene, CDR1 is WNHNN and CDR2 is SYGVQD (reference sequence). V gave up 0 bases and J gave up 0 bases; unmatched junction bases: 3. CDR3 size: 16 residues. Written as DNA, the CDR3 is TGCGCCAGCAGTGAGTCTGCGGGAGCAAGCACAGATACGCAGTATTTT. It codes for CASSESAGASTDTQYF.

V and J are TRBV5-1 and TRBJ2-1; 9 bases are a match to TRBD1. CDR1 is SGHRS, CDR2 YFSETQ, per germline. The CDR3 loop spans 14 amino acids. V lost 2 bases and J lost 8; bases outside the gene matches: 5. This CDR3 reads CASSFGQGTYEQFF. CDR3 bases: TGCGCCAGCAGCTTTGGACAGGGGACATATGAGCAGTTCTTC.

The chain uses TRBV25-1 and TRBJ1-2, with D uncertain. Trimming pared 8 bases from V and 4 bases from J, leaving 17 bases between. The germline V gene has CDR1 MGHDK and CDR2 SYGVNS. CDR3 length equals 14 residues. CDR3 nucleotides: TGTGCCAGCTTGAAGTCCGGGGAAGCCTATGGCTACACCTTC. Encoded protein: CASLKSGEAYGYTF.

The chain carries TRBV19 and TRBJ2-3; no reliable D call. The germline CDR1 and CDR2 sequences are LNHDA and SQIVND (reference sequence). Trimming pared 5 bases from V and 4 bases from J, leaving 16 bases between. The CDR3 is made up of 15 amino acids. The DNA of the CDR3 is TGTGCCAGTAGTCCCCCGGGTGTGGTGTCAGATACGCAGTATTTT. Translated: CASSPPGVVSDTQYF.

This chain connects TRBV5-1 to TRBJ2-1; 13 nucleotides match TRBD2. This CDR3 region has 17 residues. CDR1 SGHRS and CDR2 YFSETQ come from the germline V gene. Germline trimming cut 0 bases from V and 2 bases from J; bases unmatched to any gene: 2. CDR3 loop: CASSLGGLAGTYNEQFF. CDR3 coding DNA: TGCGCCAGCAGCTTGGGGGGACTAGCGGGGACCTACAATGAGCAGTTCTTC.

This clone came up once. The junction differs from germline at one of its ends, possibly a read error. The CDR3 DNA reads as TGTGCCAGCAGTGAAGCATGGTACCGGGATTTT. This codes for CASSEAWYRDF. This chain connects TRBV6-1 to TRBJ2-3; D is undetermined. The germline gives CDR1 MNHNS, CDR2 SASEGT. The CDR3 consists of 11 residues.

V usage is TRBV25-1 and J usage is TRBJ1-5; TRBD1 is a possible D gene (5 bases). V dropped 6 bases and J dropped 2 bases, with 11 bases sitting between them. The CDR3 is made up of 14 amino acids. Germline CDR1 is MGHDK and CDR2 is SYGVNS. CDR3 sequence reads: CASRGGLGNQPQHF. CDR3 sequence (DNA): TGTGCCAGCAGGGGGGGATTGGGCAATCAGCCCCAGCATTTT.

This chain connects TRBV10-2 to TRBJ2-1; perhaps TRBD2 as D (6 bases). This CDR3 comprises 13 residues. Looked up from germline, CDR1 is WSHSY and CDR2 is SAAADI. The ends were cut back, 10 bases at V and 6 bases at J, with 16 bases in the middle. The CDR3 bases are TGCGCCACCTCCACCCTAGCGATCAATGAGCAGTTCTTC. Amino acids: CATSTLAINEQFF.

The J gene is TRBJ1-5, the V gene TRBV6-6; 7 nucleotides line up with TRBD1. Germline CDR1 and CDR2: MNHNY and SVGAGI (reference sequence). The CDR3 covers 15 residues. The V and J ends lost 6 bases and 5 bases, in that order; junction bases with no gene match: 10. CDR3 in amino acids: CASRNGQVPHQPQHF. Here the CDR3 DNA reads TGTGCCAGCAGGAACGGACAGGTCCCGCATCAGCCCCAGCATTTT.

The chain links TRBV5-1 to TRBJ2-7; 11 bases are a match to TRBD2. After removal of 2 bases from V and 6 bases from J, the junction contained 4 bases not matched to a gene. Germline V lookup: CDR1 SGHRS, CDR2 YFSETQ. CDR3 length equals 14 residues. The CDR3 DNA sequence: TGCGCCAGCAGCTTAACTAGCGGGAGTGTCGAGCAGTACTTC. Translation: CASSLTSGSVEQYF.

V is TRBV11-2 and J is TRBJ2-1; D is possibly TRBD2 (5 bases). The length of the CDR3 is 17 residues. V lost 5 bases and J 0 bases, leaving 17 bases between the germline ends. Per the germline V gene, CDR1 is SGHAT and CDR2 is FQNNGV. Here the CDR3 DNA reads TGTGCCAGCAGCCCTAGTCGGGGTTCGGGCTCCTACAATGAGCAGTTCTTC. This encodes CASSPSRGSGSYNEQFF.

The chain recombines TRBV19 with TRBJ1-1; TRBD1 is a possible D gene (6 bases). This CDR3 region has 17 residues. Trimming left V 6 bases short and J 5 bases short, with 25 bases between. Looked up from germline, CDR1 is LNHDA and CDR2 is SQIVND (reference sequence). The DNA of the CDR3 is TGTGCCAGTAGCCCTAGGGGGACACAGGCCTCGGGGACTGAAGCTTTCTTT. Translating gives CASSPRGTQASGTEAFF.

This clone has a single count. The gene calls are TRBV21-1 and TRBJ2-4; TRBD2, the D gene given by the table, was not confirmed from the DNA. TRBV21-1 counts as a pseudogene. The CDR3 has 21 residues. Written as DNA, the CDR3 is TGTGCCAGCAGCAAACCCCCCGGGACTAGCGGACGCCACCTAGCCAAAAACATTCAGTACTTC. Amino acids: CASSKPPGTSGRHLAKNIQYF.

This chain links TRBV11-2 with TRBJ2-1; D uncertain. The CDR3 covers 12 residues. V lost 3 bases to trimming and J lost 6 bases, with 6 bases between them. CDR1 and CDR2 (germline): SGHAT, FQNNGV. As DNA, the CDR3 is TGTGCCAGCAGCTTCGCTAGCAATGAGCAGTTCTTC. It translates to CASSFASNEQFF.

In its sample, this clone was seen once. The genes are TRBV2 and TRBJ1-5; no clear D. V shed 7 bases and J shed 2 bases, with 9 bases lying between them. This CDR3 comprises 13 residues. Germline CDR1 SNHLY, CDR2 FYNNEI. DNA for the CDR3: TGTGCCAGCAACCTAGAGGGCAATCAGCCCCAGCATTTT. It codes for CASNLEGNQPQHF. Combining the CDR3 with reference TRBV2 and TRBJ1-5 gives the whole variable domain EPEVTQTPSHQVTQMGQEVILRCVPISNHLYFYWYRQILGQKVEFLVSFYNNEISEKSEIFDDQFSVERPDGSNFTLKIRSTKLEDSAMYFCASNLEGNQPQHFGDGTRLSIL.

The rearrangement uses TRBV3-1 (or the pseudogene TRBV3-2) and TRBJ2-1, with D possibly TRBD2 on 5 matching bases. Germline CDR1 reads LGHDT; CDR2 reads YNNKEL (reference sequence). This CDR3 has 12 amino acids. V lost 1 base and J lost 13, with 11 bases in between. The CDR3 sequence is CASSQGTLAQFF. The CDR3 DNA reads as TGTGCCAGCAGCCAAGGGACTCTGGCACAGTTCTTC.

This chain connects TRBV7-2 to TRBJ2-1; D gene uncertain. Trimming removed 0 bases at V and 0 bases at J, with 6 bases between. The CDR3 sequence is 15 residues long. Germline V gene data show CDR1 as SGHTA and CDR2 as FQGNSA. The CDR3: CASSLAAPSYNEQFF. DNA for the CDR3: TGTGCCAGCAGCTTAGCAGCTCCCTCCTACAATGAGCAGTTCTTC.

J is TRBJ2-2 and V is TRBV24-1; 9 bases match TRBD1. The CDR3 contains 16 residues. Germline V lookup: CDR1 KGHDR, CDR2 SFDVKD. Trimming at V came to 3 bases and at J to 2 bases, leaving 3 bases not matched to a gene. The chain's CDR3 is CATSDLTGGNTGELFF. CDR3 coding DNA: TGTGCCACCAGTGATCTCACAGGGGGCAACACCGGGGAGCTGTTTTTT.

V and J are TRBV15 and TRBJ1-2; D is perhaps TRBD1 (5 bases). The CDR3 extends over 12 amino acids. Looked up from germline, CDR1 is LNHNV and CDR2 is YYDKDF (reference sequence). V was trimmed by 5 bases and J by 4 bases, leaving 8 bases between them. The CDR3, as DNA: TGTGCCACCAGCGTTGACAGCTATGGCTACACCTTC. Protein: CATSVDSYGYTF.

J is TRBJ2-1 and V is TRBV18, with a tentative D call TRBD2 (5 bases). From germline, CDR1 is KGHSH and CDR2 LQKENI. The CDR3 loop spans 16 amino acids. V was shortened by 1 base and J by 5 bases, with 15 bases between the two germline ends. CDR3 sequence: CASSPLAAAIDNEQFF. In DNA, the CDR3 is TGTGCCAGCTCACCACTGGCAGCGGCAATTGACAATGAGCAGTTCTTC. Full variable domain (remainder filled in from reference TRBV18 and TRBJ2-1): NAGVMQNPRHLVRRRGQEARLRCSPMKGHSHVYWYRQLPEEGLKFMVYLQKENIIDESGMPKERFSAEFPKEGPSILRIQQVVRGDSAAYFCASSPLAAAIDNEQFFGPGTRLTVL.